This TCR beta chain was documented in a study of blood T cell repertoires in COVID-19 (dated by TCRdb to the early 2020s). With regard to the full study: The collaborator samples originated in the United States, Italy and Spain and spanned the acute and convalescent phases of COVID-19. HLA class I and class II types, where available, came from metadata supplied by the sample provider rather than from assay-based typing. The samples were drawn from the first 160 participants of the ongoing ImmuneRACE study and from under 1,500 subjects provided by 6 global collaborators. The repertoires were released in a freely available public database meant as a resource for research on the immune response to SARS-CoV-2. Deeply sampled blood TCRbeta repertoires from subjects exposed to, actively infected with, or recovered from COVID-19 were included in the dataset. The prospective study material was composed of cDNA or gDNA derived from T cells, B-cell-depleted T cells, or PBMCs. A de-identified subject ID, COVID-19 status, age in years and sex were almost always included in the sample metadata.

Points the paper makes about the study in general: How much clinical and demographic metadata was included differed by source and by participant, and the metadata was provided uncurated.

Cut back by 3 bases and 0 bases, the V and J ends lie 10 bases apart. The CDR3 measures 15 amino acids from cysteine to phenylalanine. Just CDR3 DNA is preserved here, 45 bases in frame from base 1. Taken from the germline V gene (reference sequence), the CDR1 and CDR2 loops are SGHKS and YYEKEE. Collaborating institutions collected whole blood in K2EDTA tubes following their own protocols. For TCRbeta analysis, collaborator samples were shipped as frozen whole blood, as isolated PBMCs, or as DNA extracted from either sample type. TCRbeta CDR3 regions were amplified from genomic DNA by means of the immunoSEQ Assay, a bias-controlled multiplex PCR. The published analysis was carried out like this. Nucleated cell counts per sample were estimated from amplification of reference gene primers within the assay. To quantify the absolute abundance of each unique TCRbeta CDR3 rearrangement, sequence reads were collapsed and filtered. For each sample, productive Simpson clonality was calculated as the square root of Simpson's diversity index over productive rearrangements. Drawn from immuneACCESS, this table holds only the in-frame rearrangements with V and J called that TCRdb kept. Clones are partly lost; checked studies trace under half to an unresolved V gene and leave the rest unexplained. That table gives V, J and clone size, and the DNA gave D and trimming. This sample holds 45,000 to 60,000 clones; about 87% were observed only once. The top ten constitute approximately 7% of the sample.

Comments on this clone: Its antigen is still unknown. No much larger clonotype is one base removed from it; base qualities were not supplied.

The sequence joins TRBV5-5 to TRBJ1-5, and perhaps TRBD1 as D gene, on 6 matching bases. The sequenced sample consisted of peripheral blood. The sequence was obtained from a human donor with active COVID-19. The donor label of this sample is uncertain. The nucleotide sequence is TGTGCCAGCAGCTCAACAGGGAATAGCAATCAGCCCCAGCATTTT. This gives the protein CASSSTGNSNQPQHF.